The clone carrying this TCR beta chain turned up a few times. Its antigen is still unknown. Constant-region reverse primers amplified full-length variable regions, followed by semi-nested Nested Universal Primer A PCR. TCRdb re-called the 5' RACE reads with MiXCR, one entry per CDR3 protein. The sample has tens of thousands of distinct CDR3 sequences, 25% to 30% seen once. In germline, CDR1 is SGHRS, CDR2 YFSETQ. Trimming pared 1 base from V and 5 bases from J, leaving 12 bases between. This CDR3 is built from 15 residues. Study-level points and caveats: Tumor-infiltrating Treg TCR alpha and beta sequences overlapped most with tumor naive CD4+ T cells, then blood naive. Tumor memory CD4+ T cell TCR gene usage clustered with blood and lymph node memory CD4+ cells and lymph node naive CD4+ cells.

The chain is built from TRBV5-1 and TRBJ2-2; D tentatively fits TRBD1 or TRBD2 (5 bases each). The sequenced sample was tumor-infiltrating memory CD4+ T cells sorted from the breast tumor. Subset: memory CD4+ T cells, CD4+CD45RO+CD25-. The source is a female donor with breast cancer. In DNA form, the CDR3 reads TGCGCCAGCAGCTTGCGGGACCAGTCAACCGGGGAGCTGTTTTTT. It yields the protein CASSLRDQSTGELFF.